These 29 T cell receptor beta chains originate from one sample sequenced in a study of blood T cell repertoires in COVID-19. The table came from immunoSEQ multiplex PCR; TCRdb's copy has only in-frame clones and leaves some out. The table has 100,000 to 140,000 clones, 80% to 85% seen once. The sample consisted of peripheral blood. These receptors were collected from an older man with acute or convalescent COVID-19.

The chain links TRBV5-5 to TRBJ1-5; D is possibly TRBD1 (5 bases). V was shortened by 4 bases and J by 0 bases, with 11 bases between the two germline ends. Germline CDR1 SGHKS, CDR2 YYEKEE (reference sequence). This CDR3 comprises 15 residues. The chain's CDR3 is CASSLDSLSNQPQHF. CDR3 DNA: TGTGCCAGCAGCCTCGACAGCCTTAGCAATCAGCCCCAGCATTTT. Using reference TRBV5-5 and TRBJ1-5 for the parts outside the CDR3, the full variable domain is DAGVTQSPTHLIKTRGQQVTLRCSPISGHKSVSWYQQVLGQGPQFIFQYYEKEERGRGNFPDRFSARQFPNYSSELNVNALLLGDSALYLCASSLDSLSNQPQHFGDGTRLSIL.

The J gene is TRBJ2-3, the V gene TRBV6-5, with 9 bases matching TRBD2. Germline V gene data show CDR1 as MNHEY and CDR2 as SVGAGI. V shed 2 bases and J 0 bases; nucleotides not matched to a gene: 3. This CDR3 contains 16 residues. CDR3 amino acids: CASSYRGGASTDTQYF. In nucleotides, the CDR3 is TGTGCCAGCAGTTACCGCGGGGGGGCGAGCACAGATACGCAGTATTTT.

The V call is TRBV27, the J call TRBJ2-7, with D hard to call. This CDR3 is 12 amino acids long. The V gene lost 0 bases and the J gene lost 6 bases, with 6 bases spanning the gap. From germline, CDR1 is MNHEY and CDR2 SMNVEV (reference sequence). The CDR3 DNA is TGTGCCAGCAGTTTATCCCTAGGCGAGCAGTACTTC. The encoded protein is CASSLSLGEQYF.

The rearrangement uses TRBV3-1 (or the pseudogene TRBV3-2) and TRBJ2-1; 10 bases agree with TRBD2. This CDR3 is built from 14 residues. The germline CDR1 and CDR2 sequences are LGHDT and YNNKEL (reference sequence). V was pared by 4 bases and J by 15 bases, with 12 bases of the junction left unmatched. The CDR3 protein is CASSPAGGPSAAFF. DNA of the CDR3: TGTGCCAGCAGCCCAGCGGGGGGGCCATCGGCTGCGTTCTTC.

V gene TRBV5-1 combines with J gene TRBJ2-2; 9 bases map to TRBD2. Trimming removed 4 bases from V and 5 bases from J; junction bases left unmatched: 6. CDR1 is SGHRS and CDR2 is YFSETQ in the germline V gene. The CDR3 totals 15 residues. The CDR3 DNA reads as TGCGCCAGCAGCACCATAGCGGGGGCTACCGGGGAGCTGTTTTTT. Translated, it gives CASSTIAGATGELFF.

This chain connects TRBV9 to TRBJ1-5; D may be TRBD1 (5 bases). Between the trimmed V and J ends, which lost 0 bases and 7 bases, there was a span of 11 bases. CDR3 size: 14 residues. Germline loops: CDR1 SGDLS, CDR2 YYNGEE. As DNA, the CDR3 is TGTGCCAGCAGCGTAGCCGGGGCGGGACAGCCCCAGCATTTT. Its protein product is CASSVAGAGQPQHF.

This chain uses TRBV9 with TRBJ2-5; 9 bases agree with TRBD2. Germline-derived CDR1 and CDR2 are SGDLS and YYNGEE. With V trimmed by 4 bases and J by 5 bases, 9 bases remained unmatched. This CDR3 has 15 amino acids. The CDR3 region has the DNA TGTGCCAGCAGCCCCCGGCAGCGGGGGGTGGAGACCCAGTACTTC. Protein sequence: CASSPRQRGVETQYF.

The chain employs TRBV6-5 and TRBJ1-2; possibly TRBD1 for D (6 bases). Germline loops: CDR1 MNHEY, CDR2 SVGAGI. V was trimmed by 0 bases and J by 5 bases, leaving 7 bases between them. This CDR3 has 13 amino acids. The CDR3 DNA sequence: TGTGCCAGCAGTTACTCAGGACAGTATGGCTACACCTTC. Translating gives CASSYSGQYGYTF.

This chain connects TRBV12-3 or TRBV12-4 to TRBJ2-7; a weak D match, TRBD1 (6 bases). V gave up 5 bases and J gave up 6 bases, with 14 bases separating them. CDR3 length: 13 amino acids. CDR3 nucleotides: TGTGCCAGCAGTCCTAACAGGGTAGGCGAGCAGTACTTC. This codes for CASSPNRVGEQYF.

CDR3 in amino acids: CASSLVSAGGETQYF. CDR3 bases: TGTGCCAGCAGCTTAGTTTCAGCGGGGGGTGAGACCCAGTACTTC. The V and J genes are TRBV7-2 and TRBJ2-5; 9 positions match TRBD2. Germline assignment: CDR1 SGHTA and CDR2 FQGNSA. The V segment lost 1 base and the J segment 5 bases; nucleotides outside the gene matches: 5. This CDR3 is built from 15 residues. The variable domain in full, with the rest retrieved from reference TRBV7-2 and TRBJ2-5, is GAGVSQSPSNKVTEKGKDVELRCDPISGHTALYWYRQSLGQGLEFLIYFQGNSAPDKSGLPSDRFSAERTGGSVSTLTIQRTQQEDSAVYLCASSLVSAGGETQYFGPGTRLLVL.

The chain uses TRBV18 and TRBJ1-6; no clear D gene. Germline V lookup: CDR1 KGHSH, CDR2 LQKENI. V was clipped by 2 bases and J by 5 bases, with 13 bases between them. CDR3 length: 16 residues. DNA of the CDR3: TGTGCCAGCTCACCAGTGGCATCGGGGAATAATTCACCCCTCCACTTT. This sequence encodes CASSPVASGNNSPLHF. Drawing the rest from reference TRBV18 and TRBJ1-6, the complete variable domain is NAGVMQNPRHLVRRRGQEARLRCSPMKGHSHVYWYRQLPEEGLKFMVYLQKENIIDESGMPKERFSAEFPKEGPSILRIQQVVRGDSAAYFCASSPVASGNNSPLHFGNGTRLTVT.

This chain uses TRBV7-6 with TRBJ2-2; weak D call: TRBD2 (5 bases). This CDR3 is built from 16 residues. CDR1 and CDR2 (germline): SGHVS, FNYEAQ. V lost 5 bases, J lost 1 base, and 14 bases lay in between. CDR3 DNA sequence: TGTGCCAGCAGCCCACCATCTAGCCAGAACACCGGGGAGCTGTTTTTT. It specifies CASSPPSSQNTGELFF.

The chain uses TRBV9 and TRBJ2-3; 8 bases map to TRBD2. Looked up from germline, CDR1 is SGDLS and CDR2 is YYNGEE. The CDR3 extends over 18 amino acids. Trimming cost V 0 bases and J 2 bases; bases outside gene matches: 11. Here the CDR3 reads CASSVVAGGPGFTDTQYF. The CDR3 nucleotides are TGTGCCAGCAGCGTAGTTGCGGGGGGCCCCGGTTTCACAGATACGCAGTATTTT.

The chain carries TRBV19 and TRBJ1-2; TRBD1 agrees at 7 bases. The ends lost 4 bases at V and 8 bases at J; junction bases unmatched: 10. The germline gives CDR1 LNHDA, CDR2 SQIVND (reference sequence). The CDR3 spans 14 residues. The CDR3 DNA reads as TGTGCCAGTAGTACAACTTCGACAGGGCAAGGCTACACCTTC. Amino acids: CASSTTSTGQGYTF.

The V call is TRBV2, the J call TRBJ2-1, with 7 bases that match TRBD2. J was trimmed by 4 bases and V by 8 bases; bases with no gene match: 11. Germline assignment: CDR1 SNHLY and CDR2 FYNNEI. This CDR3 contains 15 residues. DNA of the CDR3: TGTGCCAGCGCCGCAGTCGGGGGGAGTTACAATGAGCAGTTCTTC. Translation: CASAAVGGSYNEQFF.

CDR3 nucleotide sequence: TGTGCCAGCAGCTCGACAGGGGGCCATGGCTACACCTTC. This encodes CASSSTGGHGYTF. V usage is TRBV5-6 and J usage is TRBJ1-2; TRBD1 matches 10 bases. Germline assignment: CDR1 SGHDT and CDR2 YYEEEE. CDR3 length: 13 residues. Unmatched junction bases numbered 2, after V lost 3 bases and J lost 6 bases.

The V and J genes are TRBV3-1 (or the pseudogene TRBV3-2) and TRBJ1-2; D gene unclear. CDR3 length: 12 amino acids. The V and J ends lost 4 bases and 4 bases respectively, with 7 bases between them. Germline V CDR1 and CDR2: LGHDT, YNNKEL (reference sequence). Here the CDR3 reads CASSPAGYGYTF. The CDR3 region has the DNA TGTGCCAGCAGCCCCGCGGGCTATGGCTACACCTTC.

V and J are TRBV3-1 (or the pseudogene TRBV3-2) and TRBJ2-5, with TRBD2 matching 7 bases. The J segment lost 4 bases and the V segment lost 3 bases, leaving 8 bases of the junction unmatched. Germline V gene lookup returns CDR1 LGHDT and CDR2 YNNKEL (reference sequence). There are 15 residues in the CDR3. CDR3 in amino acids: CASSHFPGGSETQYF. Written as DNA, the CDR3 is TGTGCCAGCAGCCATTTCCCGGGGGGATCAGAGACCCAGTACTTC.

This chain links TRBV11-2 with TRBJ2-3; possibly TRBD1 for D (6 bases). Trimming stripped 0 bases from V and 4 bases from J, with 17 bases between. Germline V CDR1 and CDR2: SGHAT, FQNNGV. The CDR3 consists of 17 residues. CDR3 in DNA: TGTGCCAGCAGCTTAGATAAAAGGGGGTTCCTACCAGATACGCAGTATTTT. Translation gives CASSLDKRGFLPDTQYF.

This chain links TRBV29-1 with TRBJ2-5; the match to TRBD2 covers 13 bases. Germline values: CDR1 SQVTM, CDR2 ANQGSEA. The CDR3 extends over 19 amino acids. The V and J ends lost 1 base and 0 bases, in that order; junction bases with no gene match: 11. The CDR3, as DNA: TGCAGCGTTGAAGGGGTACTAGCGGGGGGGCCTAATTACCAAGAGACCCAGTACTTC. Translated: CSVEGVLAGGPNYQETQYF. The whole variable domain, remainder taken from reference TRBV29-1 and TRBJ2-5, is SAVISQKPSRDICQRGTSLTIQCQVDSQVTMMFWYRQQPGQSLTLIATANQGSEATYESGFVIDKFPISRPNLTFSTLTVSNMSPEDSSIYLCSVEGVLAGGPNYQETQYFGPGTRLLVL.

The chain couples TRBV2 to TRBJ1-1; D unclear. The length of the CDR3 is 15 residues. CDR1 and CDR2 from the germline V gene are SNHLY and FYNNEI. V lost 6 bases to trimming and J lost 4 bases, with 18 bases between them. The CDR3 DNA sequence: TGTGCCAGCAGCTTCCAAGGCGGAGCCGGCACTGAAGCTTTCTTT. Its protein product is CASSFQGGAGTEAFF.

The rearrangement uses TRBV7-3 and TRBJ1-1; D unclear. V was trimmed by 5 bases and J by 0 bases, leaving 10 bases between them. This CDR3 comprises 14 residues. The germline CDR1 and CDR2 sequences are SGHTA and FQGTGA. CDR3 nucleotide sequence: TGTGCCAGCAGCCAGGACGGGATGAACACTGAAGCTTTCTTT. It codes for CASSQDGMNTEAFF. The full variable domain, its missing parts supplied by reference TRBV7-3 and TRBJ1-1, is GAGVSQTPSNKVTEKGKYVELRCDPISGHTALYWYRQSLGQGPEFLIYFQGTGAADDSGLPNDRFFAVRPEGSVSTLKIQRTERGDSAVYLCASSQDGMNTEAFFGQGTRLTVV.

This clone was picked up a small number of times. This chain joins TRBV3-1 (or the pseudogene TRBV3-2) and TRBJ2-5, with D possibly TRBD1 on 5 matching bases. V lost 0 bases and J 3 bases, leaving 23 bases between the germline ends. The CDR3 is made up of 19 amino acids. CDR1 is LGHDT, CDR2 YNNKEL, per germline (reference sequence). The CDR3 loop is CASSQDYIPRSREKETQYF. In DNA, the CDR3 is TGTGCCAGCAGCCAAGATTATATCCCACGGAGCAGGGAAAAAGAGACCCAGTACTTC.

V gene TRBV6-5 combines with J gene TRBJ1-2; TRBD1 is a possible D gene (6 bases). The germline CDR1 and CDR2 sequences are MNHEY and SVGAGI. V was trimmed by 5 bases and J by 2 bases, leaving 12 bases between them. The CDR3 covers 14 residues. The CDR3 is CASSKGGQNYGYTF. In DNA form, the CDR3 reads TGTGCCAGCAGTAAGGGGGGGCAGAACTATGGCTACACCTTC.

This sequence joins TRBV3-1 (or the pseudogene TRBV3-2) and TRBJ2-1; 11 nucleotides line up with TRBD2. The CDR3 has 16 residues. Germline-derived CDR1 and CDR2 are LGHDT and YNNKEL (reference sequence). V was pared by 0 bases and J by 10 bases, with 8 bases of the junction left unmatched. The CDR3 nucleotides read TGTGCCAGCAGCCAAGATGGTAGCGGGGGGGCAGGAGAGCAGTTCTTC. It specifies CASSQDGSGGAGEQFF.

V and J are TRBV29-1 and TRBJ1-3; D ambiguous. Germline V gene lookup returns CDR1 SQVTM and CDR2 ANQGSEA. The CDR3 loop spans 12 amino acids. V lost 6 bases and J 5 bases, leaving 11 bases between the germline ends. This CDR3 is CSVAVGRNTIYF. CDR3 sequence (DNA): TGCAGCGTCGCGGTCGGGAGAAACACCATATATTTT.

This chain's CDR3 is CASSLETGGYNEQFF. CDR3 nucleotides: TGCGCCAGCAGCTTGGAGACGGGGGGGTACAATGAGCAGTTCTTC. The V call is TRBV5-1, the J call TRBJ2-1, with 8 bases identical to TRBD2. Trimming took 0 bases from V and 4 from J; bases not matched to a gene: 3. Germline-derived CDR1 and CDR2 are SGHRS and YFSETQ. CDR3 length equals 15 residues.

V is TRBV7-6 and J is TRBJ2-3; 8 nucleotides agree with TRBD1. Germline V gene data show CDR1 as SGHVS and CDR2 as FNYEAQ. The CDR3 runs 15 residues. V lost 6 bases and J lost 2; bases outside the gene matches: 7. The DNA for the CDR3 is TGTGCCAGCAGTAGGACAGGGCTTGTCACAGATACGCAGTATTTT. Translated: CASSRTGLVTDTQYF.

V usage is TRBV29-1 and J usage is TRBJ2-1; 11 nucleotides line up with TRBD2. CDR3 length equals 14 residues. After removal of 6 bases from V and 9 bases from J, the junction contained 10 bases not matched to a gene. Looked up from germline, CDR1 is SQVTM and CDR2 is ANQGSEA. The CDR3 DNA follows: TGCAGCGTAGGCCTAGCGGGGGGCCCCAGTGAGCAGTTCTTC. Its translation: CSVGLAGGPSEQFF.